This is a list of T cell receptor beta chains from one sample in a study of blood T cell repertoires in COVID-19. TCRdb's copy holds only in-frame clones and misses some; the assay was immunoSEQ multiplex PCR. The sample consists of over 200,000 clones, about four fifths of them appearing once. Sequenced material: PBMCs or T cells enriched from blood (not recorded which). The receptors shown here come from a man in his sixties who had recovered from COVID-19. Each CDR3 is given without its conserved first and last residue. Where a row states a size, it is once, few, many or the class of an expanded clone; other rows omit it.

J,V,size,CDR3
TRBJ1-2,TRBV5-1,NA,ASSLNTGLNYGYT
TRBJ1-1,TRBV7-8,NA,ASSLGHFGGGGTEAF
TRBJ1-1,TRBV11-3,NA,ASSQQGGTEAF
TRBJ1-2,TRBV5-4,once,ASSLPGEGYT
TRBJ2-2,TRBV4-2,few,ASRPGGTGELF
TRBJ2-3,TRBV24-1,NA,ATQGPGLAGGLSDTQY
TRBJ1-1,TRBV7-8,NA,ASSQGRQGNTEAF
TRBJ2-7,TRBV27,NA,ASSFGDSYQYEQY
TRBJ1-2,TRBV29-1,NA,SVERPGGRGYT
TRBJ1-4,TRBV19,NA,ASSMGGGYEKLF
TRBJ2-5,TRBV6-2/TRBV6-3,NA,ASSFGSTGWETQY
TRBJ2-1,TRBV2,NA,ASSVGRGGGNEQF
TRBJ1-2,TRBV2,NA,ASNRDRSLYGYT
TRBJ2-1,TRBV11-3,NA,ASSGRTGNVNEQF
TRBJ2-5,TRBV12-5,NA,ASGSRGGQETQY
TRBJ1-5,TRBV5-1,many,ASKLDGYSNQPQH
TRBJ2-3,TRBV4-2,NA,ASSSRQGEKDTQY
TRBJ2-5,TRBV7-9,NA,ASSPTSTSGGEETQY
TRBJ1-2,TRBV4-2,NA,ASSQVLSGGQDGYT
TRBJ2-5,TRBV7-2,NA,ASSWGLARETQY
TRBJ1-1,TRBV19,NA,ASSDPRGRETEAF
TRBJ1-5,TRBV4-3,NA,ASSQWTGSGNQPQH
TRBJ2-5,TRBV29-1,NA,SVARVAGGETQY
TRBJ2-7,TRBV6-5,NA,ASTGQYYEQY
TRBJ1-5,TRBV5-8,NA,ASSGGQHQPQH
TRBJ2-3,TRBV5-6,once,ASSGTTQDTQY
TRBJ1-6,TRBV3-1/TRBV3-2,once,ASSPGLVSSPLH
TRBJ2-1,TRBV6-5,NA,ASATSYNEQF
TRBJ2-5,TRBV7-7,NA,ASSLGLGGPETQY
TRBJ2-1,TRBV11-3,NA,ASSVPTSGGVHEQF
TRBJ1-2,TRBV5-1,NA,ASSLSQNGQSGYT
TRBJ2-5,TRBV5-1,NA,ASSKWDSQETQY
TRBJ1-1,TRBV5-1,NA,ASSSGTRNTEAF
TRBJ2-2,TRBV4-3,few,ASSQITGAGELF
TRBJ2-3,TRBV9,NA,ASSVENRGWSTDTQY
TRBJ1-1,TRBV5-1,NA,ASSLGPVTEAF
TRBJ2-2,TRBV6-6,NA,ASSYRDTGELF
TRBJ1-2,TRBV2,NA,ASNEQGLDYGYT
TRBJ2-7,TRBV2,NA,ASRAGTGTYEQY
TRBJ2-7,TRBV5-6,NA,ASSSGTGAYEQY
TRBJ1-5,TRBV7-2,few,ASSSQGNQPQH
TRBJ1-3,TRBV7-8,NA,ASSFFSGATNTIY
TRBJ2-7,TRBV10-3,once,AISAEWTGGYEQY
TRBJ2-6,TRBV29-1,NA,SVFWVGGSGANVLT
TRBJ2-7,TRBV12-3/TRBV12-4,NA,ASSLDRAREQY
TRBJ2-1,TRBV14,NA,ASSTLSQGNEQF
TRBJ2-7,TRBV7-9,few,ASSLNHPGEQY
TRBJ1-2,TRBV19,NA,ASSRQEANYGYT
TRBJ1-2,TRBV30,NA,AWSQGNYGYT
TRBJ2-2,TRBV6-2/TRBV6-3,once,ASSYRPAGGNKRELF
TRBJ1-1,TRBV19,NA,ASSSQGVGTEAF
TRBJ2-5,TRBV13,NA,ASSLAYQETQY
TRBJ2-7,TRBV3-1/TRBV3-2,NA,ASSQDPPAGYRVEQY
TRBJ2-1,TRBV9,NA,ASSPRAGVGSYNEQF
TRBJ1-2,TRBV6-2/TRBV6-3,NA,ASSYSKAGGYGYT